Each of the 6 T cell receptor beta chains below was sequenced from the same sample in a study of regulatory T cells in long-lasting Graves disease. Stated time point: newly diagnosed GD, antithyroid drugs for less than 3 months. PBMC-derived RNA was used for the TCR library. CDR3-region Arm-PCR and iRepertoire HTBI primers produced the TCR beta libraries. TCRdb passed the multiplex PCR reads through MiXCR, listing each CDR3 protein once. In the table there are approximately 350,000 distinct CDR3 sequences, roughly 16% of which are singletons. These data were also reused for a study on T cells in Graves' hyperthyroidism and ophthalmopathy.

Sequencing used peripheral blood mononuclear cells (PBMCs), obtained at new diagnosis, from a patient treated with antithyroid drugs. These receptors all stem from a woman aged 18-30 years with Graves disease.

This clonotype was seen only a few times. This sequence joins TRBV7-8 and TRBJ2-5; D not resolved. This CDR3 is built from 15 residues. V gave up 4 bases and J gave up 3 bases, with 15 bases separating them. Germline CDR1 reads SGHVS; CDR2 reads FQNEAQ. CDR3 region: CASSYVRTDKETQYF. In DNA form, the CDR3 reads TGTGCCAGCAGCTACGTGAGGACGGATAAAGAGACCCAGTACTTC.

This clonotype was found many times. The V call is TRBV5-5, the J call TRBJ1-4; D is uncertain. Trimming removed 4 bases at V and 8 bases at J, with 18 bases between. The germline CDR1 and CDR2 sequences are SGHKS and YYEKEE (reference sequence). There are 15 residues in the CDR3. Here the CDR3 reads CASSEHSGEGEKLFF. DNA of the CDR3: TGTGCCAGCAGCGAACACAGCGGGGAAGGGGAAAAACTGTTTTTT. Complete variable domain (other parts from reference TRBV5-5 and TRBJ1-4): DAGVTQSPTHLIKTRGQQVTLRCSPISGHKSVSWYQQVLGQGPQFIFQYYEKEERGRGNFPDRFSARQFPNYSSELNVNALLLGDSALYLCASSEHSGEGEKLFFGSGTQLSVL.

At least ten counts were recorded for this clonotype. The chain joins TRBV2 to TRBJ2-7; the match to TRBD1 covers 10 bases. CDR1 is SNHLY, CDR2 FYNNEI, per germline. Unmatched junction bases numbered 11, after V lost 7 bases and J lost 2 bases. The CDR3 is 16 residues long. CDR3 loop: CASKERRTGGTYEQYF. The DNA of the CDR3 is TGTGCCAGCAAGGAGAGAAGGACAGGGGGTACCTACGAGCAGTACTTC.

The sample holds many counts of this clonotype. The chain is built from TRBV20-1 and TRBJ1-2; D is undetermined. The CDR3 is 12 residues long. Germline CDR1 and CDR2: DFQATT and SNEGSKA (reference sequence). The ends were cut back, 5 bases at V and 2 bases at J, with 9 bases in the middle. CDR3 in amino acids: CSAEPQNYGYTF. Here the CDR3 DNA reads TGCAGTGCTGAACCGCAGAACTATGGCTACACCTTC.

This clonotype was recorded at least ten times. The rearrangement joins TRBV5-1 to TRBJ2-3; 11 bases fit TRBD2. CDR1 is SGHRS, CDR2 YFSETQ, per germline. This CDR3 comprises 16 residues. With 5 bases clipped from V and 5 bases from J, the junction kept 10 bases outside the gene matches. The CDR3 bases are TGCGCCAGCAGATCGTTAGCGGGGGGGCTTGGAGATACGCAGTATTTT. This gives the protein CASRSLAGGLGDTQYF.

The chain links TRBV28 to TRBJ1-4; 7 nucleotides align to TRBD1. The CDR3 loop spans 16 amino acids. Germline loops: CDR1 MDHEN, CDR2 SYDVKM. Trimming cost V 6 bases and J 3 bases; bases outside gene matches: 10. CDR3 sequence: CASRDSSGTANEKLFF. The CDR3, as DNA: TGTGCCAGCAGAGACTCATCCGGGACAGCTAATGAAAAACTGTTTTTT.